What follows are 21 T cell receptor beta chains derived from one specimen sequenced in a study of breast tumors, draining lymph nodes, adjacent tissues (dated by TCRdb to about 2016). Receptors were amplified or captured by multiplex PCR. The instrument was an Illumina HiSeq 2000. TCRdb reran the public reads through fastp at Q25 and MiXCR, keeping productive beta chains. Rows are unified per CDR3 protein, each entry keeping the most common DNA and genes. The sample data list about 130,000 distinct CDR3 sequences, and roughly 20% of these were observed just once. The ten largest account for 2.2% of the sample. The lymph node samples were taken from the axillary draining lymph nodes of breast cancer patients. The specimen sequenced was axillary lymph node tissue. The receptors shown here come from a female donor with breast cancer. Some clones in this sample may be carry-over from other donors' samples.

The chain has TRBV28 and TRBJ2-1; no definite D call. V shed 5 bases and J shed 10 bases, with 12 bases lying between them. The CDR3 spans 12 residues. Germline loops: CDR1 MDHEN, CDR2 SYDVKM. CDR3 coding DNA: TGTGCCAGCAGTCGCTTGGTGGCGGAGCAGTTCTTC. Its translation is CASSRLVAEQFF.

This clonotype was counted ten times or more. V gene TRBV27 combines with J gene TRBJ2-7; TRBD1 is a possible D gene (5 bases). Germline CDR1 is MNHEY and CDR2 is SMNVEV (reference sequence). V was trimmed by 2 bases and J by 3 bases, leaving 11 bases between them. This CDR3 comprises 14 residues. Written as DNA, the CDR3 is TGTGCCAGCAGTTTAAAGGGGCGGAACTACGAGCAGTACTTC. Translating it yields CASSLKGRNYEQYF.

This clonotype came up many times. DNA of the CDR3: TGTGCCACCAGTGATCGGACAGCGTACACCGGGGAGCTGTTTTTT. This gives the protein CATSDRTAYTGELFF. The chain combines TRBV24-1 with TRBJ2-2; a possible D gene is TRBD1 (6 bases). The CDR3 length is 15 residues. Germline V gene data show CDR1 as KGHDR and CDR2 as SFDVKD. V was shortened by 3 bases and J by 3 bases, with 10 bases between the two germline ends.

This clonotype was seen repeatedly, ten times or more. V gene TRBV19 combines with J gene TRBJ1-2; D is unclear. The CDR3 is made up of 11 amino acids. Trimming removed 5 bases from V and 8 bases from J, with 9 bases in between. The germline V gene has CDR1 LNHDA and CDR2 SQIVND (reference sequence). CDR3 bases: TGTGCCAGTAGTTCGACACCGGGCTACACCTTC. Translation: CASSSTPGYTF.

This clonotype turned up a few times. The chain carries TRBV28 and TRBJ2-7, with a tentative D call TRBD1 (5 bases). Per germline, CDR1 MDHEN and CDR2 SYDVKM. CDR3 length: 14 residues. The V gene lost 6 bases and the J gene lost 2 bases, with 14 bases spanning the gap. The CDR3: CASRGPPTPYEQYF. The DNA of the CDR3 is TGTGCCAGCAGGGGGCCTCCAACTCCCTACGAGCAGTACTTC.

Worth noting for this clonotype: This may stem from a read error, because a much larger clone lies one nucleotide away. Lacking the conserved final phenylalanine or tryptophan, this CDR3 likely reflects a read error. The CDR3 loop is CASSGGQGASYEQYL. The CDR3 region has the DNA TGTGCCAGTAGTGGGGGACAGGGGGCCTCCTACGAGCAGTACCTC. The chain links TRBV19 to TRBJ2-7; 12 bases map to TRBD1. The J segment lost 0 bases and the V segment lost 5 bases, leaving 2 bases of the junction unmatched. In germline, CDR1 is LNHDA, CDR2 SQIVND (reference sequence). The CDR3 is 15 residues long.

This clonotype came up a few times. The J gene is TRBJ1-5, the V gene TRBV6-2 or TRBV6-3; D not certain. The CDR3 covers 16 residues. Trimming shortened V by 2 bases and J by 1 base, and 12 bases separated the two germline ends. Per germline, CDR1 MNHEY and CDR2 SVGEGT. CDR3 sequence: CASSYIQSSSNQPQHF. CDR3 DNA sequence: TGTGCCAGCAGTTACATACAAAGTAGCAGCAATCAGCCCCAGCATTTT.

The table lists this clonotype with a few counts. Given a much more abundant clone one base away, this may be a read error. The J gene is TRBJ2-7, the V gene TRBV4-1; 12 bases fit TRBD2. J gave up 5 bases and V 6 bases, and 14 bases lay outside the gene matches. Germline V lookup: CDR1 MGHRA, CDR2 YSYEKL. There are 17 residues in the CDR3. The DNA of the CDR3 is TGCGCCAGCAGAAAAGCATCGACTAGCGGGAGTGCTGACGAGCAGTACTTC. Protein sequence: CASRKASTSGSADEQYF.

V gene TRBV28 combines with J gene TRBJ1-1; D gene ambiguous. Germline V lookup: CDR1 MDHEN, CDR2 SYDVKM. The V end lost 8 bases, the J end lost 7 bases, and 26 bases lay between the germline ends. This CDR3 region has 16 residues. In DNA, the CDR3 is TGTGCCAGCCTCAGTTTAGTACGGAGCCCTCATCGTGAAGCTTTCTTT. Its translation: CASLSLVRSPHREAFF.

Details on this clonotype: Given a much more abundant clone one base away, this may be a read error. The gene calls are TRBV7-2 and TRBJ1-2; tentatively, D is TRBD1 (6 bases). Germline values: CDR1 SGHTA, CDR2 FQGNSA. This CDR3 is built from 13 residues. The CDR3 is CASSFSTGLGCTF. The CDR3 bases are TGTGCCAGCAGCTTTTCAACAGGGCTAGGCTGCACCTTC.

Many counts were recorded for this clonotype. The chain is built from TRBV6-1 and TRBJ2-7; 9 positions agree with TRBD2. CDR1 is MNHNS and CDR2 is SASEGT in the germline V gene. CDR3 length equals 19 residues. J lost 0 bases, V lost 3 bases, and 15 bases had no gene match. The CDR3 loop is CASSDASRISGGYSYEQYF. CDR3 DNA sequence: TGTGCCAGCAGTGATGCCTCGCGGATTAGCGGGGGTTACTCCTACGAGCAGTACTTC.

Concerning this clonotype: This may come from a read error, since a much larger clone is one base off. The final CDR3 position lacks the conserved phenylalanine or tryptophan, pointing to a likely read error. The chain couples TRBV7-3 to TRBJ2-1, with TRBD2 identical over 9 bases. CDR1 is SGHTA and CDR2 is FQGTGA in the germline V gene. V was pared by 1 base and J by 6 bases, with 10 bases of the junction left unmatched. The CDR3 covers 17 residues. In DNA, the CDR3 is TGTGCCAGCAGCTTAATGGGCGTAGGGACTAGCTTCAATGAGCAGTTCTCC. This sequence encodes CASSLMGVGTSFNEQFS.

This clonotype has ten or more counts. This chain joins TRBV19 and TRBJ1-2; D unclear. This CDR3 comprises 15 residues. Deletions cut 0 bases from V and 4 bases from J, with 12 bases between. Germline V CDR1 and CDR2: LNHDA, SQIVND (reference sequence). The CDR3 DNA sequence: TGTGCCAGTAGTATAGAACGGCGTAGTGGCTATGGCTACACCTTC. It translates to CASSIERRSGYGYTF. The whole variable domain, filled in from reference TRBV19 and TRBJ1-2, reads DGGITQSPKYLFRKEGQNVTLSCEQNLNHDAMYWYRQDPGQGLRLIYYSQIVNDFQKGDIAEGYSVSREKKESFPLTVTSAQKNPTAFYLCASSIERRSGYGYTFGSGTRLTVV.

This clonotype showed up just a few times. The J gene is TRBJ2-5, the V gene TRBV28, with D unresolved. The CDR3 is made up of 13 amino acids. Germline lookup yields CDR1 MDHEN and CDR2 SYDVKM. Trimming cost V 1 base and J 3 bases, with 6 bases left between them. The CDR3: CASSLLQKETQYF. The CDR3 nucleotides read TGTGCCAGCAGTTTATTACAAAAAGAGACCCAGTACTTC.

The chain carries TRBV6-1 and TRBJ2-7; no reliable D call. The CDR3 has 16 amino acids. Trimming removed 2 bases from V and 2 bases from J, with 16 bases in between. Germline CDR1 MNHNS, CDR2 SASEGT. The CDR3 sequence is CASSELEAPYPYEQYF. The CDR3 DNA is TGTGCCAGCAGTGAACTCGAGGCCCCCTACCCCTACGAGCAGTACTTC.

This clonotype was recorded many times. The chain has TRBV20-1 and TRBJ1-6; 7 bases are a match to TRBD1. Germline CDR1 DFQATT, CDR2 SNEGSKA (reference sequence). V shed 6 bases, J shed 9 bases, and the junction held 11 bases outside the gene matches. The CDR3 has 14 amino acids. CDR3 sequence reads: CSATPRQGISPLHF. The CDR3 DNA is TGCAGTGCCACACCGAGACAGGGTATTTCACCCCTCCACTTT.

The sample holds many counts of this clonotype. The CDR3 loop is CASSLAGESDTQYF. The CDR3 DNA reads as TGTGCCAGCAGCTTAGCGGGGGAGTCAGATACGCAGTATTTT. The gene calls are TRBV7-2 and TRBJ2-3; D tentatively reads TRBD1 or TRBD2 (5 bases each). The CDR3 runs 14 residues. The ends were cut back, 0 bases at V and 4 bases at J, with 8 bases in the middle. Germline lookup yields CDR1 SGHTA and CDR2 FQGNSA.

Many counts were recorded for this clonotype. V and J are TRBV5-1 and TRBJ2-3; maybe TRBD2 (5 bases). Germline V gives CDR1 SGHRS, CDR2 YFSETQ. This CDR3 spans 14 amino acids. Trimming removed 3 bases at V and 5 bases at J, with 13 bases between. In DNA, the CDR3 is TGCGCCAGCAGCTCGGGCCGGGGAATAGATACGCAGTATTTT. Protein product: CASSSGRGIDTQYF.

The sample holds many counts of this clonotype. V gene TRBV10-3 combines with J gene TRBJ2-1; 9 nucleotides line up with TRBD1. This CDR3 region has 15 residues. CDR1 is ENHRY and CDR2 is SYGVKD in the germline V gene. J lost 1 base, V lost 5 bases, and 3 bases had no gene match. This CDR3 reads CAISSGQGSYNEQFF. The CDR3 nucleotides are TGTGCCATCAGTTCCGGACAGGGGTCCTACAATGAGCAGTTCTTC.

This clonotype was seen ten or more times. The chain uses TRBV19 and TRBJ2-1, with TRBD2 as a possible D gene (5 bases). Between the trimmed V and J ends, which lost 1 base and 1 base, there was a span of 11 bases. The CDR3 spans 16 residues. Germline CDR1 LNHDA, CDR2 SQIVND (reference sequence). CDR3 sequence: CASSIGGMRSYNEQFF. The CDR3 DNA reads as TGTGCCAGTAGTATAGGAGGGATGAGGTCCTACAATGAGCAGTTCTTC.

This clonotype was picked up many times. The V gene is TRBV12-3 or TRBV12-4, the J gene TRBJ2-5; the D call may be TRBD1 or TRBD2 (5 bases each). The CDR3 has 14 residues. V lost 5 bases and J lost 5, with 15 bases in between. Here the CDR3 reads CASSGGEGTETQYF. The DNA for the CDR3 is TGTGCCAGCAGTGGGGGAGAGGGTACGGAGACCCAGTACTTC.